Included here is one T cell receptor (beta chain) sequence, with context. Its antigen is not identified. The record originates from a study of cytomegalovirus exposure and HLA in healthy donors. Study details: Clustering assigned approximately 78% of the approximately 400 genotyped donors to the Caucasian-associated ancestry cluster.

PCR used 60 Vbeta primers and 13 Jbeta primers. Only in-frame clones appear in the TCRdb table, and some are missing; sequencing was by immunoSEQ multiplex PCR. This repertoire shows 150,000 to 200,000 clones, approximately 72% found once; its top ten account for 2% to 2.5%. Trimming cost V 4 bases and J 8 bases; bases outside gene matches: 8. Germline CDR1 is SGHNT and CDR2 is YYREEE (reference sequence). CDR3 length: 15 residues. The study's findings and limits: An analysis was carried out later, and it reportedly showed fewer N-insertions in an Asian-associated ancestry cluster than the approximately 610-donor mean.

This clonotype originated in a female donor in good health and CMV-seronegative. Sequencing was done on a sample of PBMCs. The gene calls are TRBV5-4 and TRBJ1-4, with 10 bases identical to TRBD1. The CDR3 spells CASSATGGSVEKLFF. The CDR3 DNA sequence: TGTGCCAGCAGCGCGACAGGGGGCTCGGTAGAAAAACTGTTTTTT.